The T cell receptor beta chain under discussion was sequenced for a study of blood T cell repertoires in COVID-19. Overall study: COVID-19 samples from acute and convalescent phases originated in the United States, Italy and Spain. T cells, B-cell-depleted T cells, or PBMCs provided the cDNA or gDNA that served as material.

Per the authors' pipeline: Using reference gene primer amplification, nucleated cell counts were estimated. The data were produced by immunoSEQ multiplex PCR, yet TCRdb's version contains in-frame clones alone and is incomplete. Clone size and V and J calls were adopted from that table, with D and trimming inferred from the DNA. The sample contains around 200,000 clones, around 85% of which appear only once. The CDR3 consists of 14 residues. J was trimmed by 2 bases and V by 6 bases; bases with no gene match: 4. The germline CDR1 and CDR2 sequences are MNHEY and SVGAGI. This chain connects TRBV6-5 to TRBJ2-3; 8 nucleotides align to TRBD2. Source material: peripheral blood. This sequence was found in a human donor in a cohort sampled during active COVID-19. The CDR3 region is CASSTSGYTDTQYF. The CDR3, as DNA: TGTGCCAGCAGCACTAGCGGTTACACAGATACGCAGTATTTT.